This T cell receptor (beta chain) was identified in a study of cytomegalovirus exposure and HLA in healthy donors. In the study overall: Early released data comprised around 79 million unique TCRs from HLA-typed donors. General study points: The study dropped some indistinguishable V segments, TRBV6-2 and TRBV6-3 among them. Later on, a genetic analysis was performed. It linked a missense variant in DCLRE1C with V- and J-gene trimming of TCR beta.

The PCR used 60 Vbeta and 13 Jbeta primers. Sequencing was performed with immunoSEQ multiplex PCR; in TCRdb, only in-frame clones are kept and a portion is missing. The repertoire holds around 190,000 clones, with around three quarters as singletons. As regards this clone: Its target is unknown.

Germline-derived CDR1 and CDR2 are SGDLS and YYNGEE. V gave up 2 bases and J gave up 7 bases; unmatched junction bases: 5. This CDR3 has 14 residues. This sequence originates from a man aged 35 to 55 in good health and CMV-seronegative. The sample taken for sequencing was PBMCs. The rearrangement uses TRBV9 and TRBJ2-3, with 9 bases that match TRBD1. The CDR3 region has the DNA TGTGCCAGCAGCGTCCTACAGGGGGCGAATACGCAGTATTTT. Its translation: CASSVLQGANTQYF.